The 21 T cell receptor beta chains reported below all come from one sample, sequenced in a study of shared clonotypes between healthy human individuals. The method was immunoSEQ multiplex PCR; TCRdb's version includes in-frame clones alone and lacks a portion of them. Of 850,000 to 1,100,000 clones listed, 77% are singletons. The sequenced sample consisted of memory CD4+ T cells from PBMCs. The sample's subset: CD45RA-negative fraction. These receptors originate from a man between 18 and 29 years old in good health. Some clones in this sample may be carry-over from other donors' samples.

The CDR3 sequence is CASSLELQGARGYTF. CDR3 bases: TGTGCCAGCAGCTTGGAATTACAGGGGGCGCGTGGCTACACCTTC. The chain joins TRBV5-4 to TRBJ1-2, with 9 bases lining up with TRBD1. The CDR3 consists of 15 residues. The trim removed 0 bases at V and 7 bases at J, leaving 7 bases unmatched. The germline V gene has CDR1 SGHNT and CDR2 YYREEE (reference sequence). The whole variable domain, filled in from reference TRBV5-4 and TRBJ1-2, reads ETGVTQSPTHLIKTRGQQVTLRCSSQSGHNTVSWYQQALGQGPQFIFQYYREEENGRGNFPPRFSGLQFPNYSSELNVNALELDDSALYLCASSLELQGARGYTFGSGTRLTVV.

The CDR3 here is CAWRLSSYEQYF. In DNA form, the CDR3 reads TGTGCCTGGAGACTCAGTTCCTACGAGCAGTACTTC. The chain is built from TRBV30 and TRBJ2-7; D uncertain. The V end lost 3 bases, the J end lost 1 base, and 7 bases lay between the germline ends. CDR3 length: 12 amino acids. Per the germline V gene, CDR1 is GTSNPN and CDR2 is SVGIG (reference sequence).

This clone was found once. Other DNA sequences from this sample encode an identical CDR3 as well. The gene calls are TRBV7-8 and TRBJ1-1, with 7 bases lining up with TRBD1. The CDR3 is made up of 14 amino acids. CDR1 is SGHVS, CDR2 FQNEAQ, per germline. Losses at the gene ends were 1 base for V and 2 bases for J; bases not matched to a gene: 1. Here the CDR3 reads CASSLGQGNTEAFF. CDR3 bases: TGTGCCAGCAGCTTAGGACAGGGAAACACTGAAGCTTTCTTT. Based on the CDR3 plus reference TRBV7-8 and TRBJ1-1, the full variable domain is GAGVSQSPRYKVAKRGQDVALRCDPISGHVSLFWYQQALGQGPEFLTYFQNEAQLDKSGLPSDRFFAERPEGSVSTLKIQRTQQEDSAVYLCASSLGQGNTEAFFGQGTRLTVV.

This clone was recorded only once. This chain links TRBV9 with TRBJ2-2; possibly TRBD2 for D (6 bases). V was pared by 3 bases and J by 5 bases, with 14 bases between. There are 15 residues in the CDR3. In germline, CDR1 is SGDLS, CDR2 YYNGEE. CDR3 amino acids: CASSAGGTETGELFF. CDR3 DNA: TGTGCCAGCAGCGCCGGAGGGACGGAAACCGGGGAGCTGTTTTTT. The full variable domain, completed using reference TRBV9 and TRBJ2-2, is DSGVTQTPKHLITATGQRVTLRCSPRSGDLSVYWYQQSLDQGLQFLIQYYNGEERAKGNILERFSAQQFPDLHSELNLSSLELGDSALYFCASSAGGTETGELFFGEGSRLTVL.

The chain uses TRBV5-1 and TRBJ1-2; the D gene is possibly TRBD1 (5 bases). Looked up from germline, CDR1 is SGHRS and CDR2 is YFSETQ. V shed 0 bases and J shed 3 bases, with 12 bases lying between them. This CDR3 region has 15 residues. CDR3 amino acids: CASSLGSSQDYGYTF. The DNA of the CDR3 is TGCGCCAGCAGCTTGGGGTCATCACAGGACTATGGCTACACCTTC.

This clone has at least ten counts. The sample holds other DNA sequences that translate to the same CDR3. J is TRBJ2-3 and V is TRBV5-1; possibly TRBD2 for D (6 bases). The CDR3 loop spans 13 amino acids. Germline CDR1 is SGHRS and CDR2 is YFSETQ. The V gene lost 2 bases and the J gene lost 6 bases, with 10 bases spanning the gap. CDR3 sequence (DNA): TGCGCCAGCAGCTTCTGGGGGAGGGATACGCAGTATTTT. Amino acids: CASSFWGRDTQYF. The complete variable domain, with remaining parts taken from reference TRBV5-1 and TRBJ2-3, reads KAGVTQTPRYLIKTRGQQVTLSCSPISGHRSVSWYQQTPGQGLQFLFEYFSETQRNKGNFPGRFSGRQFSNSRSEMNVSTLELGDSALYLCASSFWGRDTQYFGPGTRLTVL.

The J gene is TRBJ1-2, the V gene TRBV6-5; a possible D gene is TRBD1 (5 bases). Trimming took 2 bases from V and 8 from J, leaving 18 bases between them. This CDR3 is 15 amino acids long. The germline V gene encodes CDR1 MNHEY and CDR2 SVGAGI. The CDR3 loop reads CASSYRTTQGGGYTF. Written as DNA, the CDR3 is TGTGCCAGCAGTTACCGAACGACCCAGGGAGGAGGCTACACCTTC.

The rearrangement links TRBV7-2 to TRBJ1-1, with D perhaps matching TRBD1 (5 bases). Per the germline V gene, CDR1 is SGHTA and CDR2 is FQGNSA. The CDR3 totals 15 residues. The germline V and J ends were trimmed by 5 bases and 4 bases, with 17 bases remaining between them. The CDR3 is CASSPRSGEGTEAFF. CDR3 bases: TGTGCCAGCAGCCCTAGGTCGGGGGAGGGCACTGAAGCTTTCTTT.

V and J are TRBV7-6 and TRBJ2-1; D unclear. The V gene's germline CDR1 is SGHVS and CDR2 FNYEAQ. This CDR3 contains 15 residues. V shed 1 base and J shed 8 bases, with 15 bases lying between them. As DNA, the CDR3 is TGTGCCAGCAGCTTAGTCAGTGATGGAAACGATGAGCAGTTCTTC. Protein: CASSLVSDGNDEQFF.

CDR3: CASKTVSNQPQHF. The DNA for the CDR3 is TGTGCCAGCAAAACAGTTAGCAATCAGCCCCAGCATTTT. The chain recombines TRBV27 with TRBJ1-5; D remains ambiguous. V lost 7 bases, J lost 0 bases, and 7 bases lay in between. This CDR3 region has 13 residues. Germline lookup yields CDR1 MNHEY and CDR2 SMNVEV (reference sequence).

The chain links TRBV7-2 to TRBJ1-1; 9 nucleotides match TRBD1. Unmatched junction bases numbered 8, after V lost 5 bases and J lost 7 bases. Germline V gene sequence: CDR1 SGHTA, CDR2 FQGNSA. This CDR3 spans 14 amino acids. The CDR3 sequence: CASSQYRGRSEAFF. CDR3 nucleotides: TGTGCCAGCAGCCAATACAGGGGGCGGAGTGAAGCTTTCTTT. The full variable domain, in which reference TRBV7-2 and TRBJ1-1 provide the parts outside the CDR3, is GAGVSQSPSNKVTEKGKDVELRCDPISGHTALYWYRQSLGQGLEFLIYFQGNSAPDKSGLPSDRFSAERTGGSVSTLTIQRTQQEDSAVYLCASSQYRGRSEAFFGQGTRLTVV.

The chain recombines TRBV5-4 with TRBJ2-7; tentative D call: TRBD2 (5 bases). The CDR3 loop spans 14 amino acids. The V gene's germline CDR1 is SGHNT and CDR2 YYREEE (reference sequence). V was clipped by 4 bases and J by 2 bases, with 13 bases between them. The CDR3 bases are TGTGCCAGCAGCCACGATCGGGGAACCTACGAGCAGTACTTC. It translates to CASSHDRGTYEQYF.

The chain is built from TRBV28 and TRBJ2-3; 9 bases agree with TRBD2. V shed 5 bases, J shed 2 bases, and the junction held 8 bases outside the gene matches. The CDR3 is 16 residues long. The germline gives CDR1 MDHEN, CDR2 SYDVKM. The CDR3 sequence is CASSGRLAEATDTQYF. The CDR3 DNA is TGTGCCAGCAGTGGAAGACTAGCGGAGGCCACAGATACGCAGTATTTT.

The genes are TRBV5-4 and TRBJ1-1; D unclear. The CDR3 length is 14 residues. Germline-derived CDR1 and CDR2 are SGHNT and YYREEE (reference sequence). V lost 2 bases and J 1 base, leaving 9 bases between the germline ends. The CDR3 region has the DNA TGTGCCAGCAGCTTTAGAGGGCCGAACACTGAAGCTTTCTTT. Protein product: CASSFRGPNTEAFF. Variable domain in full (rest from reference TRBV5-4 and TRBJ1-1): ETGVTQSPTHLIKTRGQQVTLRCSSQSGHNTVSWYQQALGQGPQFIFQYYREEENGRGNFPPRFSGLQFPNYSSELNVNALELDDSALYLCASSFRGPNTEAFFGQGTRLTVV.

The V call is TRBV28, the J call TRBJ2-4; tentatively, D is TRBD2 (7 bases). Germline V gene lookup returns CDR1 MDHEN and CDR2 SYDVKM. The CDR3 length is 13 residues. V lost 3 bases, J lost 8 bases, and 11 bases lay in between. The CDR3 is CASSFTGRDIQYF. DNA for the CDR3: TGTGCCAGCAGTTTTACAGGGAGGGACATTCAGTACTTC.

This chain links TRBV9 with TRBJ2-5; tentatively, D is TRBD2 (7 bases). The CDR3 loop spans 15 amino acids. Trimming pared 0 bases from V and 5 bases from J, leaving 14 bases between. Germline V gene data show CDR1 as SGDLS and CDR2 as YYNGEE. The CDR3 DNA reads TGTGCCAGCAGCGTAGTCGGGGGGCGCAGGGAGACCCAGTACTTC. It specifies CASSVVGGRRETQYF.

The V gene is TRBV15, the J gene TRBJ2-1, with 10 bases lining up with TRBD2. From germline, CDR1 is LNHNV and CDR2 YYDKDF (reference sequence). The trim removed 0 bases at V and 5 bases at J, leaving 4 bases unmatched. The CDR3 spans 16 residues. The CDR3 bases are TGTGCCACCAGCAGAGATAGGCTAGCGGGAGACAATGAGCAGTTCTTC. It codes for CATSRDRLAGDNEQFF.

The chain combines TRBV5-1 with TRBJ2-1; maybe TRBD2 (6 bases). This CDR3 contains 16 residues. From germline, CDR1 is SGHRS and CDR2 YFSETQ. The V end lost 1 base, the J end lost 3 bases, and 14 bases lay between the germline ends. CDR3 sequence reads: CASSLRRGGFYNEQFF. As DNA, the CDR3 is TGCGCCAGCAGCTTGAGGCGGGGCGGGTTCTACAATGAGCAGTTCTTC.

This clone was detected once. At the DNA level, this CDR3 is encoded by other sequences in the same sample as well. This chain connects TRBV7-2 to TRBJ1-2, with 9 bases fitting TRBD1. Germline values: CDR1 SGHTA, CDR2 FQGNSA. V shed 0 bases, J shed 3 bases, and the junction held 2 bases outside the gene matches. This CDR3 contains 15 residues. The CDR3 sequence: CASSLAQGADYGYTF. CDR3 coding DNA: TGTGCCAGCAGCTTAGCACAGGGGGCGGACTATGGCTACACCTTC.

CDR3 region: CASSQDRGSDTQYF. Here the CDR3 DNA reads TGTGCCAGCAGCCAAGACAGGGGCTCAGATACGCAGTATTTT. The chain joins TRBV7-9 to TRBJ2-3, with 8 bases identical to TRBD1. The CDR3 covers 14 residues. The germline gives CDR1 SEHNR, CDR2 FQNEAQ (reference sequence). V trimming: 5 bases; J trimming: 4 bases; junction bases outside the gene matches: 5.

The gene calls are TRBV29-1 and TRBJ1-1; D ambiguous. This CDR3 has 12 amino acids. V gave up 7 bases and J gave up 1 base, with 10 bases separating them. In germline, CDR1 is SQVTM, CDR2 ANQGSEA. The CDR3 DNA follows: TGCAGCGGAGGACGGACGAACACTGAAGCTTTCTTT. Amino acid sequence: CSGGRTNTEAFF.